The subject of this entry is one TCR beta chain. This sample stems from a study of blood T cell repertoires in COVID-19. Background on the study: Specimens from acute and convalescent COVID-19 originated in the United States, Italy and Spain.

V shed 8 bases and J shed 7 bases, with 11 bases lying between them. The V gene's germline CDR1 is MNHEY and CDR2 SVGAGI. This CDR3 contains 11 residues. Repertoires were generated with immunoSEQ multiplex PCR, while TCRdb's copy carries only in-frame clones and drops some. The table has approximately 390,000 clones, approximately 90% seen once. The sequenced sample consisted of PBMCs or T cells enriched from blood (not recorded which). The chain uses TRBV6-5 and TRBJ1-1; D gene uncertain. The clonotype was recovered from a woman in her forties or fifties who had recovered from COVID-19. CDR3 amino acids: CASGGGLEAFF. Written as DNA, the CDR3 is TGTGCCAGCGGCGGAGGGCTTGAAGCTTTCTTT.